These 18 T cell receptor beta chains were all obtained from the same sample, sequenced in a study of blood T cell repertoires in COVID-19. Data came from immunoSEQ multiplex PCR; TCRdb stores just in-frame clones and leaves some out. The repertoire holds fewer than 250,000 clones, with 75% to 85% as singletons. The sample taken for sequencing was peripheral blood. Receptor source: a human donor in a cohort sampled during active COVID-19.

The chain couples TRBV18 to TRBJ2-1, with unresolved D. V lost 2 bases and J lost 6, with 11 bases in between. Per germline, CDR1 KGHSH and CDR2 LQKENI. The CDR3 runs to 14 residues. The chain's CDR3 is CASSPRQVSNEQFF. The CDR3 nucleotides read TGTGCCAGCTCACCAAGGCAGGTTTCCAATGAGCAGTTCTTC. The whole variable domain, remainder taken from reference TRBV18 and TRBJ2-1, is NAGVMQNPRHLVRRRGQEARLRCSPMKGHSHVYWYRQLPEEGLKFMVYLQKENIIDESGMPKERFSAEFPKEGPSILRIQQVVRGDSAAYFCASSPRQVSNEQFFGPGTRLTVL.

The chain's CDR3 is CASSQVSYGYTF. CDR3 nucleotides: TGTGCCAGCAGCCAAGTGAGTTATGGCTACACCTTC. V and J are TRBV3-1 (or the pseudogene TRBV3-2) and TRBJ1-2; D gene unclear. Germline CDR1 reads LGHDT; CDR2 reads YNNKEL (reference sequence). Trimming shortened V by 1 base and J by 5 bases, and 5 bases separated the two germline ends. This CDR3 has 12 residues.

This chain connects TRBV4-1 to TRBJ2-7; possibly TRBD1 for D (5 bases). The CDR3 runs to 17 residues. Per germline, CDR1 MGHRA and CDR2 YSYEKL. Trimming pared 0 bases from V and 2 bases from J, leaving 17 bases between. This CDR3 reads CASSQDQGFSTTYEQYF. CDR3 sequence (DNA): TGCGCCAGCAGCCAAGATCAGGGCTTTTCGACCACCTACGAGCAGTACTTC.

V is TRBV24-1 and J is TRBJ1-4; no firm D call. The V gene lost 2 bases and the J gene lost 4 bases, with 13 bases spanning the gap. The CDR3 loop spans 16 amino acids. Germline V gives CDR1 KGHDR, CDR2 SFDVKD. CDR3: CATSDSSRVGNEKLFF. In nucleotides, the CDR3 is TGTGCCACCAGTGATTCTTCGAGGGTGGGTAATGAAAAACTGTTTTTT.

The chain is built from TRBV5-1 and TRBJ2-2; TRBD2 agrees at 11 bases. The J segment lost 6 bases and the V segment lost 2 bases, leaving 15 bases of the junction unmatched. The CDR3 loop spans 19 amino acids. Germline V gene sequence: CDR1 SGHRS, CDR2 YFSETQ. CDR3 amino acids: CASSLTPGAASGRSGELFF. The DNA of the CDR3 is TGCGCCAGCAGCTTAACCCCAGGGGCGGCTAGCGGGAGGTCCGGGGAGCTGTTTTTT. The variable domain in full, with the rest retrieved from reference TRBV5-1 and TRBJ2-2, is KAGVTQTPRYLIKTRGQQVTLSCSPISGHRSVSWYQQTPGQGLQFLFEYFSETQRNKGNFPGRFSGRQFSNSRSEMNVSTLELGDSALYLCASSLTPGAASGRSGELFFGEGSRLTVL.

This clone was found once. The chain carries TRBV29-1 and TRBJ1-5; D is uncertain. CDR1 SQVTM and CDR2 ANQGSEA come from the germline V gene. Trimming stripped 7 bases from V and 0 bases from J, with 10 bases between. The CDR3 extends over 13 amino acids. CDR3 loop: CSAALSSNQPQHF. In nucleotides, the CDR3 is TGCAGCGCTGCGTTAAGTAGCAATCAGCCCCAGCATTTT.

The rearrangement uses TRBV7-3 and TRBJ2-3; the match to TRBD2 covers 8 bases. The V and J ends lost 5 bases and 4 bases, in that order; junction bases with no gene match: 11. This CDR3 has 16 residues. Germline V gene sequence: CDR1 SGHTA, CDR2 FQGTGA. As DNA, the CDR3 is TGTGCCAGCAGCCGCCTAGGACTAGCTGACTCAGATACGCAGTATTTT. Residues: CASSRLGLADSDTQYF.

The gene calls are TRBV27 and TRBJ1-1; D may be TRBD1 (6 bases). Between the trimmed V and J ends, which lost 2 bases and 0 bases, there was a span of 10 bases. CDR1 is MNHEY, CDR2 SMNVEV, per germline (reference sequence). The CDR3 has 15 amino acids. In DNA form, the CDR3 reads TGTGCCAGCAGTTTAAATGGACAGTTGAACACTGAAGCTTTCTTT. Its translation: CASSLNGQLNTEAFF.

The rearrangement links TRBV5-1 to TRBJ2-5; a weak D match, TRBD2 (6 bases). The V gene lost 0 bases and the J gene lost 2 bases, with 11 bases spanning the gap. CDR1 is SGHRS, CDR2 YFSETQ, per germline. The CDR3 extends over 15 amino acids. CDR3 sequence (DNA): TGCGCCAGCAGCTTGGGGGCGGGAATACAAGAGACCCAGTACTTC. This translates into CASSLGAGIQETQYF. The entire variable domain, with the rest obtained from reference TRBV5-1 and TRBJ2-5, is as follows: KAGVTQTPRYLIKTRGQQVTLSCSPISGHRSVSWYQQTPGQGLQFLFEYFSETQRNKGNFPGRFSGRQFSNSRSEMNVSTLELGDSALYLCASSLGAGIQETQYFGPGTRLLVL.

The rearrangement uses TRBV30 and TRBJ1-5; D unresolved. The V and J ends lost 8 bases and 0 bases respectively, with 8 bases between them. The V gene's germline CDR1 is GTSNPN and CDR2 SVGIG (reference sequence). The CDR3 has 12 amino acids. For the CDR3, the DNA is TGTGCCGCCCAGTATAGCAATCAGCCCCAGCATTTT. Encoded protein: CAAQYSNQPQHF. The full variable domain, its missing parts supplied by reference TRBV30 and TRBJ1-5, is SQTIHQWPATLVQPVGSPLSLECTVEGTSNPNLYWYRQAAGRGLQLLFYSVGIGQISSEVPQNLSASRPQDRQFILSSKKLLLSDSGFYLCAAQYSNQPQHFGDGTRLSIL.

This sequence joins TRBV5-8 and TRBJ2-6; D not resolved. The CDR3 totals 15 residues. Germline V gene lookup returns CDR1 SGHTS and CDR2 YDEGEE. Trimming pared 1 base from V and 0 bases from J, leaving 5 bases between. The CDR3 region has the DNA TGTGCCAGCAGCTTGTACGGCTCTGGGGCCAACGTCCTGACTTTC. It is translated as CASSLYGSGANVLTF.

About this clone itself: Other DNA sequences from this sample encode an identical CDR3 as well. The rearrangement uses TRBV6-5 and TRBJ2-5; 9 nucleotides agree with TRBD1. This CDR3 is 14 amino acids long. J gave up 5 bases and V 7 bases, and 8 bases lay outside the gene matches. The germline V gene has CDR1 MNHEY and CDR2 SVGAGI. In DNA form, the CDR3 reads TGTGCCAGCACTTCGGACAGGGGCAGGGAGACCCAGTACTTC. It is translated as CASTSDRGRETQYF.

The CDR3, as DNA: TGCAGTGCTAGTCCGGGCGGGAGTAAGACAGATACGCAGTATTTT. Amino acids: CSASPGGSKTDTQYF. The chain carries TRBV20-1 and TRBJ2-3; 7 nucleotides line up with TRBD2. The CDR3 runs 15 residues. V was clipped by 3 bases and J by 3 bases; unmatched bases: 9. The germline gives CDR1 DFQATT, CDR2 SNEGSKA (reference sequence).

In this sample, this clone turned up once. V is TRBV5-6 and J is TRBJ2-3, with D perhaps matching TRBD1 (6 bases). The CDR3 contains 14 residues. Germline V gives CDR1 SGHDT, CDR2 YYEEEE. V shed 3 bases and J shed 0 bases, with 8 bases lying between them. CDR3 in DNA: TGTGCCAGCAGCTACGACAGGAGCACAGATACGCAGTATTTT. This encodes CASSYDRSTDTQYF.

This chain links TRBV7-6 with TRBJ2-2; D is possibly TRBD2 (6 bases). V lost 5 bases and J lost 1, with 11 bases in between. This CDR3 spans 15 amino acids. The germline gives CDR1 SGHVS, CDR2 FNYEAQ. CDR3: CASSPSRGNTGELFF. The DNA for the CDR3 is TGTGCCAGCAGCCCGTCGCGGGGGAACACCGGGGAGCTGTTTTTT. Full variable domain (rest looked up from reference TRBV7-6 and TRBJ2-2): GAGVSQSPRYKVTKRGQDVALRCDPISGHVSLYWYRQALGQGPEFLTYFNYEAQQDKSGLPNDRFSAERPEGSISTLTIQRTEQRDSAMYRCASSPSRGNTGELFFGEGSRLTVL.

The rearrangement links TRBV9 to TRBJ2-3; no definite D call. Germline V gene data show CDR1 as SGDLS and CDR2 as YYNGEE. V was pared by 0 bases and J by 6 bases, with 8 bases between. The CDR3 has 13 amino acids. This CDR3 is CASSVGTRDTQYF. In nucleotides, the CDR3 is TGTGCCAGCAGCGTAGGCACCCGGGATACGCAGTATTTT.

V usage is TRBV5-6 and J usage is TRBJ2-7; 7 bases line up with TRBD2. Germline V gives CDR1 SGHDT, CDR2 YYEEEE. There are 15 residues in the CDR3. With 3 bases clipped from V and 3 bases from J, the junction kept 9 bases outside the gene matches. CDR3 loop: CASSWTGGSRYEQYF. CDR3 coding DNA: TGTGCCAGCAGCTGGACGGGAGGATCACGCTACGAGCAGTACTTC.

V and J are TRBV11-2 and TRBJ2-7; weak D call: TRBD1 (6 bases). In germline, CDR1 is SGHAT, CDR2 FQNNGV. V was clipped by 3 bases and J by 0 bases, with 9 bases between them. The CDR3 has 14 residues. Here the CDR3 DNA reads TGTGCCAGCAGCTTGGGGACATACTCCTACGAGCAGTACTTC. Protein product: CASSLGTYSYEQYF.